A selection of T cell receptor beta chains follows, all from one sample in a study of T cell changes during pregnancy in multiple sclerosis. Sequenced by immunoSEQ multiplex PCR; TCRdb stores in-frame clones only, minus some. The table records about 98,000 clones, 90% to 95% of them present only once. This specimen consisted of peripheral blood, obtained after pregnancy. All receptors come from a female donor in good health, enrolled as a control in a pregnancy study. The CDR3 runs from the conserved cysteine through the conserved F or W. The D gene is left open where the match is weak. Size is omitted from some rows. Given values are once, few, many or a class for expanded clones.

clone_size j_call v_call d_call cdr3_nt cdr3_aa
NA TRBJ2-1 TRBV5-4 NA TGTGCCAGCAGCTTGGCCGGGGAAGCTACTCCGTTCTTC CASSLAGEATPFF
NA TRBJ2-7 TRBV7-8 TRBD1 TGTGCCAGCAGCCGTAGTCGGACAGGGGCCTACGAGCAGTACTTC CASSRSRTGAYEQYF
NA TRBJ2-5 TRBV7-6 NA TGTGCCAGCAGCCCCCTCGGGAGCCGGGGGGAGACCCAGTACTTC CASSPLGSRGETQYF
NA TRBJ2-7 TRBV5-1 TRBD1 TGCGCCAGCAGCCCCGGGACAGGGACTACGAAGCAGTACTTC CASSPGTGTTKQYF
NA TRBJ1-5 TRBV19 NA TGTGCCAGTAGTATCATCCGGGGAAGGGTGCGTCAGCCCCAGCATTTT CASSIIRGRVRQPQHF
NA TRBJ1-4 TRBV6-5 NA TGTGCCATATTCGATGAAAAACTGTTTTTT CAIFDEKLFF
NA TRBJ1-1 TRBV11-2 NA TGTGCCAGCAGCTTAACAGTGAACACTGAAGCTTTCTTT CASSLTVNTEAFF
NA TRBJ1-4 TRBV2 NA TGTGCCAGCAGGGACCTTACGGGGGGTGAAAAACTGTTTTTT CASRDLTGGEKLFF
NA TRBJ2-5 TRBV7-8 TRBD2 TGTGCCAGCAGCTTATACACTAGCGGGGGCCGTGGGGAGACCCAGTACTTC CASSLYTSGGRGETQYF
NA TRBJ1-2 TRBV6-5 NA TGTGCCAGCATCGATCCCGGGGGGAGCAACTATGGCTACACCTTC CASIDPGGSNYGYTF
NA TRBJ1-5 TRBV19 TRBD1 TGTGCCAGTAGAGTACAGGGGAATCAGCCCCAGCATTTT CASRVQGNQPQHF
NA TRBJ2-2 TRBV2 TRBD2 TGTGCCAGCAGTGGCGGGGGGGCGGGTACCGGGGAGCTGTTTTTT CASSGGGAGTGELFF
NA TRBJ2-7 TRBV11-1 TRBD1 TGTGCCAGCAGCTTAGATCCGGGACAGGGCTACGAGCAGTACTTC CASSLDPGQGYEQYF
NA TRBJ1-3 TRBV27 NA TGTGCCAGCAGTTTATCCCGCTCTGGAAACACCATATATTTT CASSLSRSGNTIYF
few TRBJ1-2 TRBV6-6 TRBD1 TGTGCCAGCAGTGCGACCCCCCCGGGACAGGGGACTGGCTACACCTTC CASSATPPGQGTGYTF
few TRBJ2-2 TRBV9 NA TGTGCCAGCAGCGTAGACTTCGGGGAGCTGTTTTTT CASSVDFGELFF
NA TRBJ2-1 TRBV28 TRBD1 TGTGCCAACTTACCGGGACAGGATAACAATGAGCAGTTCTTC CANLPGQDNNEQFF
NA TRBJ1-1 TRBV2 NA TGTGCCAGCAGTGAAGCAGGGTGGGAGGTGAACACTGAAGCTTTCTTT CASSEAGWEVNTEAFF